This T cell receptor beta chain was retrieved from a study of cytomegalovirus exposure and HLA in healthy donors. Regarding this clone: Antigen unknown.

Use of 60 Vbeta and 13 Jbeta primers characterized the PCR. As processed by the authors: In a later analysis, around 10 million of some 80 million unique beta chains occurred in at least two donors. TCRdb keeps only in-frame clones here, not all; method: immunoSEQ multiplex PCR. D and trimming were read from the DNA, whereas the V and J calls and clone size are those reported in that table. The data contain around 120,000 clones, around 80% of them singletons. Study observations and caveats: In a later analysis, donors in an Asian-associated ancestry cluster reportedly had fewer N-insertions in productive TCRs than the cohort mean.

The germline V and J ends were trimmed by 6 bases and 6 bases, with 15 bases remaining between them. Germline V lookup: CDR1 KGHSH, CDR2 LQKENI. The CDR3 covers 14 residues. This chain connects TRBV18 to TRBJ2-1; D is uncertain. This clonotype was sampled from a woman aged 40-49 years in good health and CMV-seronegative. The sequenced sample consisted of PBMCs. CDR3 loop: CASSNSEIGNEQFF. CDR3 bases: TGTGCCAGCTCGAACAGTGAAATAGGCAATGAGCAGTTCTTC.